This TCR beta chain came from a study of T cell repertoires in aging, cancer and after chemotherapy. Study-level results: Untreated cancer patients had significantly lower blood TCR diversity than age-matched healthy donors. In hematological cancer patients, infiltrated lymphoid organs may have impaired thymic emigration or peripheral T cell expansion. In cancer patients, declining TCR diversity with age involved lost richness and lost evenness. In each cancer cohort, median generation probability increased across chemotherapy, suggesting thymic output rebounded.

Amplification of TCR beta used genomic DNA extracted from peripheral blood. About this clonotype itself: Its antigen remains unidentified.

Trimming took off 5 bases at V and 4 bases at J, with 9 bases between the two ends. The CDR3 is made up of 12 amino acids. The germline CDR1 and CDR2 sequences are MRHNA and SNTAGT. Rearranged V-D-J TRB sequences were amplified with a mixed TRB-A/B primer pool. In TCRdb, the multiplex PCR reads were re-called with MiXCR into one record per CDR3 protein. There are 5,000 to 7,000 distinct CDR3 sequences in the sample; under 40% occur only once, and less than 60% lies in the top ten. The gene calls are TRBV6-4 and TRBJ2-7, with a tentative D call TRBD1 (6 bases). The TCR originated in a human donor with a blood cancer. Sequencing was performed on blood. This CDR3 is CASSLQGYEQYF. The CDR3, as DNA: TGTGCCAGCAGTTTACAGGGTTACGAGCAGTACTTC.